This TCR beta chain was sequenced during a study of patients and donors after allogeneic stem cell transplantation (dated by TCRdb to the early 2020s). Libraries were made using RT-PCR. The sequencing machine was a NextSeq 550. TCRdb reprocessing: public reads trimmed at Q25 with fastp, clones called with MiXCR, in-frame beta chains kept. Rows are unified per CDR3 protein, each entry keeping the most common DNA and genes. The sample table lists 190,000 or so distinct CDR3 sequences, 38% of them with a count of one. The top ten clonotypes cover 11% of the sample. The cysteine opens and the phenylalanine closes a CDR3 of 16 amino acids. The DNA shown is the 48-base CDR3, in frame from base 1. V lost 0 bases and J lost 5 bases; the stretch between them is 14 bases long. CDR1 and CDR2 were assigned from the germline V gene as SGHRS and YFSETQ. This clonotype came up a few times. Its antigen remains unidentified. Base qualities are not recorded, but no much larger clone differs from it by a single base.

The chain was built from TRBV5-1 and TRBJ2-2; perhaps TRBD2 is the D gene, with 6 bases matching. This clonotype originated in a human donor who was either an allogeneic HSCT recipient or a stem cell or donor lymphocyte infusion donor (not recorded which). It is not recorded whose cells these are; they may come from a transplant donor. The sequencing sample was made of blood, either unsorted or a sorted T cell fraction (not recorded which). The CDR3 reads CASSLGRGTQTGELFF. At the DNA level, the sequence is TGCGCCAGCAGCTTGGGACGGGGGACCCAGACCGGGGAGCTGTTTTTT.